This TCR beta chain appears in the sequencing data of a study of post-analysis software for immune sequencing data. For the study at large: The courses of disease that were included comprised relapsing-remitting, secondary progressive and progressive-relapsing multiple sclerosis.

Whole-study results and caveats: The F measure placed samples prepared in the same batch into strongly shared clusters. A significant reduction in normalized Chao1 diversity was observed in multiple sclerosis patients versus controls. Patients had higher frequencies than controls of about five TRBV segments, including TRBV5-6, TRBV5-1 and TRBV20-1.

Tagging with unique molecular identifiers was a feature of the TCR beta cDNA libraries. T cells numbering roughly 0.9 to 11 million gave rise to some 520,000 cDNA molecules. Each CDR3 protein is one row after TCRdb ran MiXCR on the PCR reads. This repertoire shows about 820,000 distinct CDR3 sequences, about 53% found once; its top ten account for around 4.5%. Concerning this clonotype itself: What it binds is not known. This may arise from a read error, as a much more abundant clone is one base away.

V shed 6 bases, J shed 10 bases, and the junction held 12 bases outside the gene matches. Germline CDR1 is SQVTM and CDR2 is ANQGSEA. The CDR3 contains 13 residues. This TCR derives from a girl under 18 with multiple sclerosis. The specimen was blood. The rearrangement uses TRBV29-1 and TRBJ2-1, with 7 bases lining up with TRBD1. The CDR3 is CSVTGQDPYEQFF. DNA of the CDR3: TGCAGCGTCACCGGACAGGACCCATACGAGCAGTTCTTC.